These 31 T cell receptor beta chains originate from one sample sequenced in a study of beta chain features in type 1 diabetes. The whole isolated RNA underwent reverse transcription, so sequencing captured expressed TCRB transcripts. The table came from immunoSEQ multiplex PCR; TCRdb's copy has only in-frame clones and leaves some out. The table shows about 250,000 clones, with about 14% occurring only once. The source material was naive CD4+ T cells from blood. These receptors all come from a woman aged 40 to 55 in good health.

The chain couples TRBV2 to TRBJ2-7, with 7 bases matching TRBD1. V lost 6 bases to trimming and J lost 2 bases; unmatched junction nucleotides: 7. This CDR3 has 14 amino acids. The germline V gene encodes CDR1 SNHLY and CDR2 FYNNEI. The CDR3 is CASSPRTGAYEQYF. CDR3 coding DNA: TGTGCCAGCAGCCCGAGGACAGGAGCCTACGAGCAGTACTTC.

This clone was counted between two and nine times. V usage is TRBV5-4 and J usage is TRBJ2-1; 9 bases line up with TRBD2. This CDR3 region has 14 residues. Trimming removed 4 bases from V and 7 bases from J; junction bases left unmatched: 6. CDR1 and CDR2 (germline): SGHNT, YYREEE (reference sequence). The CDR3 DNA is TGTGCCAGCAGCAAACCTAGCGGGGAAAATGAGCAGTTCTTC. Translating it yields CASSKPSGENEQFF.

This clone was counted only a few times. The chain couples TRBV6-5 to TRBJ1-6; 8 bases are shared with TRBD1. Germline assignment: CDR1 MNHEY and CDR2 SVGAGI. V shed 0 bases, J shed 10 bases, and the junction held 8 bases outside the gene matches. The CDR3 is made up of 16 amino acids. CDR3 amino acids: CASSYSRTGSRSPLHF. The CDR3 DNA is TGTGCCAGCAGTTACTCGCGGACAGGGTCACGATCACCCCTCCACTTT.

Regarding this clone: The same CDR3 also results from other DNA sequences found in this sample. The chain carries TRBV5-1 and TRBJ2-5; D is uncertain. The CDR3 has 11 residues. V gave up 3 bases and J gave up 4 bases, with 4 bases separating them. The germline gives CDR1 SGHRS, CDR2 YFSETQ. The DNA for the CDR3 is TGCGCCAGCAGCTCCGGAGAGACCCAGTACTTC. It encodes CASSSGETQYF.

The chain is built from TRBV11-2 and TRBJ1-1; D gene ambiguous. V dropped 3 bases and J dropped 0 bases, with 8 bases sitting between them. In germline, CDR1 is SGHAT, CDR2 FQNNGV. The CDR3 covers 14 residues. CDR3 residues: CASSFFPVNTEAFF. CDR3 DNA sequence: TGTGCCAGCAGCTTCTTTCCGGTGAACACTGAAGCTTTCTTT.

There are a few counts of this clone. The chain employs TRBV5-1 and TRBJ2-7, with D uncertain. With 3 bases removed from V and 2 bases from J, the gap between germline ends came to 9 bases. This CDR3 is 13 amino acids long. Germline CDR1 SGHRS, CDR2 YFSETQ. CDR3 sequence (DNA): TGCGCCAGCAGCTCAAACCTAGCCTACGAGCAGTACTTC. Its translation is CASSSNLAYEQYF.

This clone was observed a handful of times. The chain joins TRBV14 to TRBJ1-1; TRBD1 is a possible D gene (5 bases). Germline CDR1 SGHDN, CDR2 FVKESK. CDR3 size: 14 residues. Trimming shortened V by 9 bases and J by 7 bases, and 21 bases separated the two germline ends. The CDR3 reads CASTMGGRRSEAFF. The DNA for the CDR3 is TGTGCCAGTACCATGGGGGGGAGGCGAAGTGAAGCTTTCTTT.

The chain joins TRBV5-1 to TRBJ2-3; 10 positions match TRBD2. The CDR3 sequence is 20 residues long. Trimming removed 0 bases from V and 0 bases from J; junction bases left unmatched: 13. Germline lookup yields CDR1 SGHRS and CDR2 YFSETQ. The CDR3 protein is CASSLATAPKRGGSTDTQYF. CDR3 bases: TGCGCCAGCAGCTTGGCCACAGCCCCTAAGCGGGGGGGGAGCACAGATACGCAGTATTTT. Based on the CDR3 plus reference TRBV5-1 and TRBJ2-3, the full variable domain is KAGVTQTPRYLIKTRGQQVTLSCSPISGHRSVSWYQQTPGQGLQFLFEYFSETQRNKGNFPGRFSGRQFSNSRSEMNVSTLELGDSALYLCASSLATAPKRGGSTDTQYFGPGTRLTVL.

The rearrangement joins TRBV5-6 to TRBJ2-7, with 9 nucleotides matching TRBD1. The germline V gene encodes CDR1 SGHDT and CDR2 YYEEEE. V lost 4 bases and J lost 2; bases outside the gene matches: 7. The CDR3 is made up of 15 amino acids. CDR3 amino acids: CASSPGTGPAYEQYF. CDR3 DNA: TGTGCCAGCAGCCCCGGGACAGGGCCTGCCTACGAGCAGTACTTC.

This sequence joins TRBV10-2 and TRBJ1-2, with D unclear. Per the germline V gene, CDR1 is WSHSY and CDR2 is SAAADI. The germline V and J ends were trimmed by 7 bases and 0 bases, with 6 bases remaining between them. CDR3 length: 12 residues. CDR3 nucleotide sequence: TGCGCCAGCACAAACTCTAACTATGGCTACACCTTC. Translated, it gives CASTNSNYGYTF.

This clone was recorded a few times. CDR3 bases: TGCGCCAGCAGCTTGGGGGCAGTAACGGAGACCCAGTACTTC. Its protein is CASSLGAVTETQYF. This chain uses TRBV5-1 with TRBJ2-5; no definite D call. CDR1 and CDR2 from the germline V gene are SGHRS and YFSETQ. V was cut by 0 bases and J by 5 bases, with 11 bases left in between. This CDR3 has 14 amino acids.

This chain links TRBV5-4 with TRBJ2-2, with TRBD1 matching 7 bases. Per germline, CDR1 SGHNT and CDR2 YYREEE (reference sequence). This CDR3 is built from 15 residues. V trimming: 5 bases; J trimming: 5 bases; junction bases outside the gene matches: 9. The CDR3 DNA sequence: TGTGCCAGCAGTTCCGGGACAGATGTAACCGGGGAGCTGTTTTTT. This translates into CASSSGTDVTGELFF.

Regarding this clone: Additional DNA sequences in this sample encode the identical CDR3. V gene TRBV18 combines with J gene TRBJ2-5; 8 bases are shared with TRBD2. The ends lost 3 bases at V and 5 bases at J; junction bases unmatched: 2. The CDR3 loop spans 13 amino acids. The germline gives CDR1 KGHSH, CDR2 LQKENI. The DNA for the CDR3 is TGTGCCAGCTCACCGCCGGGGGGGGAGACCCAGTACTTC. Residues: CASSPPGGETQYF.

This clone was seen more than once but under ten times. The CDR3 sequence is CASSLTQGSNEQYF. In DNA, the CDR3 is TGCGCCAGCAGCTTGACACAGGGTAGCAACGAGCAGTACTTC. This chain connects TRBV5-1 to TRBJ2-7; TRBD1 might be the D (6 bases). Trimming cost V 1 base and J 5 bases, with 13 bases left between them. There are 14 residues in the CDR3. The germline gives CDR1 SGHRS, CDR2 YFSETQ.

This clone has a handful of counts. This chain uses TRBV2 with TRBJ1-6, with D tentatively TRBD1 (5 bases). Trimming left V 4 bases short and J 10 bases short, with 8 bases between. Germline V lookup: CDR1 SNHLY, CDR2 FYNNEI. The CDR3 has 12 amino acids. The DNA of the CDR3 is TGTGCCAGCAGTGTCAGGGTATCACCCCTCCACTTT. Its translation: CASSVRVSPLHF.

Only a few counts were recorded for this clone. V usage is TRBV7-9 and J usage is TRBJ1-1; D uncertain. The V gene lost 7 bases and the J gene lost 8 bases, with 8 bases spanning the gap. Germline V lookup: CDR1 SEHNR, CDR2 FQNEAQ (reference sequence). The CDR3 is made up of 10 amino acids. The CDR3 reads CASTSLEAFF. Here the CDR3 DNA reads TGTGCCAGCACCTCCCTCGAAGCTTTCTTT.

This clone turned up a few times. CDR3 residues: CASSWSGTEIAGELFF. The CDR3 DNA follows: TGTGCCAGCAGTTGGTCCGGGACAGAGATCGCCGGGGAGCTGTTTTTT. The chain carries TRBV6-5 and TRBJ2-2; TRBD1 agrees at 7 bases. Losses at the gene ends were 4 bases for V and 6 bases for J; bases not matched to a gene: 11. This CDR3 has 16 residues. Germline CDR1 is MNHEY and CDR2 is SVGAGI.

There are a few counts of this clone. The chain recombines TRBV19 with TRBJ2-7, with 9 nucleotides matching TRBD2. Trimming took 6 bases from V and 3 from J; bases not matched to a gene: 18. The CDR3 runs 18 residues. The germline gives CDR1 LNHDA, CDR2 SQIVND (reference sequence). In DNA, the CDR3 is TGTGCCAGTAGGGCCCGGGTAGCGGGGGATACGCCGGGCTACGAGCAGTACTTC. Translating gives CASRARVAGDTPGYEQYF.

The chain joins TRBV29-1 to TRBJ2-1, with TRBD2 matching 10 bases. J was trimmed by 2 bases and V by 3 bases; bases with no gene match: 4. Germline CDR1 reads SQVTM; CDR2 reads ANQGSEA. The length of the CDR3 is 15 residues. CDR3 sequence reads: CSVEESGGAYNEQFF. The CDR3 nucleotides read TGCAGCGTTGAGGAAAGCGGGGGGGCCTACAATGAGCAGTTCTTC.

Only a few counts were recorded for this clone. The DNA of the CDR3 is TGTGCCAGCAGCTTAAACCAGGGACAAGAGACCCAGTACTTC. Its protein is CASSLNQGQETQYF. V is TRBV7-9 and J is TRBJ2-5; maybe TRBD1 (5 bases). Looked up from germline, CDR1 is SEHNR and CDR2 is FQNEAQ (reference sequence). The V end was cut by 2 bases, the J end by 2 bases, with 9 bases between. The length of the CDR3 is 14 residues.

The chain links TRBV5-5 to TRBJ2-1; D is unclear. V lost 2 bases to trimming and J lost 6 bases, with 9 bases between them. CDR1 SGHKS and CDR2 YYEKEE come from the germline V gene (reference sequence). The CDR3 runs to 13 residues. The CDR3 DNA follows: TGTGCCAGCAGCTTTAATTTACTCAATGAGCAGTTCTTC. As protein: CASSFNLLNEQFF.

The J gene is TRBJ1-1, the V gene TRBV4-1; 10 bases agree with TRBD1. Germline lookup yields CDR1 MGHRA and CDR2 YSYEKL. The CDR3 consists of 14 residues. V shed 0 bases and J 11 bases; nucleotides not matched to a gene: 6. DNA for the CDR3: TGCGCCAGCAGCCAAGAGAGTGGACAGGGGGGCGCTTTCTTT. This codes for CASSQESGQGGAFF.

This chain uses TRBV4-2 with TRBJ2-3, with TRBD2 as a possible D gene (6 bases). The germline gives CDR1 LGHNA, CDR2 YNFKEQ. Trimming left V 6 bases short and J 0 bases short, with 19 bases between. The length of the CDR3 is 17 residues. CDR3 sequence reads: CASSPQFRLASTDTQYF. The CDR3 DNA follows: TGTGCCAGCAGTCCTCAATTTCGGCTAGCGAGCACAGATACGCAGTATTTT.

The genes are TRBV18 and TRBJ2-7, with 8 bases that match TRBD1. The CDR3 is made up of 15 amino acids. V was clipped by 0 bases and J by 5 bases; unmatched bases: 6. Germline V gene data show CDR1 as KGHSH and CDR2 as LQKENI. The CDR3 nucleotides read TGTGCCAGCTCACCACCCTCAGGGGGCGGGGACGAGCAGTACTTC. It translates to CASSPPSGGGDEQYF.

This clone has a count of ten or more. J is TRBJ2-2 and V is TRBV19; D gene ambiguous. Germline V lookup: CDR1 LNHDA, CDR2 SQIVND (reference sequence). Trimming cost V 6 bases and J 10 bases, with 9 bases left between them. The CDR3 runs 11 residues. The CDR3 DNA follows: TGTGCCAGTAGGAGTCCGAAGGAGCTGTTTTTT. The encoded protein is CASRSPKELFF.

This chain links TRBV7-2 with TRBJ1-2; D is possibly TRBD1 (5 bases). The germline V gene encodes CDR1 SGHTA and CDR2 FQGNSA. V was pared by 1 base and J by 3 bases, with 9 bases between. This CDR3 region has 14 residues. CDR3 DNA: TGTGCCAGCAGCTTAGGGGGCTCGGACTATGGCTACACCTTC. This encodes CASSLGGSDYGYTF.

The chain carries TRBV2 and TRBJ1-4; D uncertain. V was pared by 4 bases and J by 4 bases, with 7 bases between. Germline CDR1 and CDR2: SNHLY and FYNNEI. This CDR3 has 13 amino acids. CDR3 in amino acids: CASSGGHNEKLFF. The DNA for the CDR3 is TGTGCCAGCAGTGGAGGTCATAATGAAAAACTGTTTTTT. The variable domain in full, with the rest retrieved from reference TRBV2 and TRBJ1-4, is EPEVTQTPSHQVTQMGQEVILRCVPISNHLYFYWYRQILGQKVEFLVSFYNNEISEKSEIFDDQFSVERPDGSNFTLKIRSTKLEDSAMYFCASSGGHNEKLFFGSGTQLSVL.

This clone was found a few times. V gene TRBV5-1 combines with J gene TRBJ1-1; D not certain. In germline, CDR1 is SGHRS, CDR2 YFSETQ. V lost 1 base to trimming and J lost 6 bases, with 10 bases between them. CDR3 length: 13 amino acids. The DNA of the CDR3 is TGCGCCAGCAGCTTGAAAGAGGTATCTGAAGCTTTCTTT. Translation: CASSLKEVSEAFF.

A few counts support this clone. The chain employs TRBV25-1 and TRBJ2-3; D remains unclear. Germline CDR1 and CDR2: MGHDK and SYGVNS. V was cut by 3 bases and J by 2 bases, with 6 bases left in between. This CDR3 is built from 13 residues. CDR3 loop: CASSDSYTDTQYF. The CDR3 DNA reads TGTGCCAGCAGTGATTCGTACACAGATACGCAGTATTTT.

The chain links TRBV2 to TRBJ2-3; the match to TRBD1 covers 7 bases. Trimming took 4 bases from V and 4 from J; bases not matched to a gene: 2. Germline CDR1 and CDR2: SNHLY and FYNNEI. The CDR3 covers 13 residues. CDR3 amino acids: CASSVGTADTQYF. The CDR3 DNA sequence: TGTGCCAGCAGTGTTGGGACAGCAGATACGCAGTATTTT.

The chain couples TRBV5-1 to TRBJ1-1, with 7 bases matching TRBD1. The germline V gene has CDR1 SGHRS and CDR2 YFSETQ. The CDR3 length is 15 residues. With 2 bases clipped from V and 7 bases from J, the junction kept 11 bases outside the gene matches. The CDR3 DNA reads TGCGCCAGCAGCTTACCGGGACAGCTCTTCAGTGAAGCTTTCTTT. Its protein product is CASSLPGQLFSEAFF.